Presented here are 31 T cell receptor beta chains from one specimen sequenced in a study of tissue T cells after allogeneic stem cell transplantation. The time point: mouse harvest day 14 after allogeneic transplant. The graft held 10^6 splenic CD5+ T cells and 10^7 T-cell-depleted bone marrow cells. The method was immunoSEQ multiplex PCR; TCRdb's version includes in-frame clones alone and lacks a portion of them. Among under 9,000 clones listed, about a third were seen once. The source material was skin. These receptors all stem from a female BALB/c mouse given C57BL/6 T cells with graft-versus-host disease after an allogeneic hematopoietic cell transplant.

Concerning this clone itself: The listed genes are named as in mouse. The read halts 1 residue ahead of the CDR3 end, with the missing end drawn from the germline J gene. The chain carries TRBV26 and TRBJ2-7; D is perhaps TRBD2 (7 bases). V was shortened by 0 bases and J by 7 bases, with 10 bases between the two germline ends. Germline assignment: CDR1 KGHPV and CDR2 FQNQEV (reference sequence). The CDR3 runs to 13 residues. The CDR3 loop is CASSLSGGREQYF. The CDR3 bases that were read are TGTGCCAGCAGTCTGTCCGGGGGGCGGGAACAGTAC.

Concerning this clone: Gene labels here are mouse ones. The read gets to within 1 residue of the CDR3 end, and the germline J gene fills in the rest. The chain couples TRBV26 to TRBJ1-1; weak D call: TRBD1 (5 bases). Germline loops: CDR1 KGHPV, CDR2 FQNQEV (reference sequence). This CDR3 is 14 amino acids long. Trimming took off 4 bases at V and 0 bases at J, with 9 bases between the two ends. The CDR3 sequence: CASSPGHANTEVFF. The CDR3 bases that were read are TGTGCCAGCAGTCCCGGACACGCAAACACAGAAGTCTTC.

Turning to this clone: Any gene name here is a mouse gene name. The read ends 1 residue shy of where the CDR3 ends; the end is completed using the germline J gene. The chain recombines TRBV2 with TRBJ1-3; D call uncertain. V lost 3 bases and J lost 0, with 3 bases in between. The CDR3 totals 13 residues. Germline V gene data show CDR1 as LGHNA and CDR2 as YSYQKL. The part of the CDR3 DNA that was read is TGTGCCAGCAGCCAGAATTCTGGAAATACGCTCTAT. It translates to CASSQNSGNTLY. The CDR3 in its entirety is CASSQNSGNTLYF.

This clone was found a few times. The gene names given are mouse names. The CDR3 goes on 1 residue after the read ends, and that part is filled in from the germline J gene. The rearrangement uses TRBV5 and TRBJ1-4; D is uncertain. Trimming stripped 4 bases from V and 0 bases from J, with 12 bases between. The CDR3 contains 16 residues. Germline CDR1 LGHNA, CDR2 YNLKQL (reference sequence). The sequenced part of the CDR3 DNA is TGTGCCAGCAGCCCCCTGAGCCAAATTTCCAACGAAAGATTATTT. Residues: CASSPLSQISNERLF. The whole CDR3 protein reads CASSPLSQISNERLFF.

On this clone: The gene symbols are mouse symbols. The DNA ends 1 residue before the CDR3 does, and the rest of the CDR3 is filled in from the germline J gene. The chain links TRBV19 to TRBJ1-4, with D perhaps TRBD1 (5 bases). The CDR3 is 14 amino acids. V was trimmed by 4 bases and J by 7 bases, leaving 14 bases between them. Looked up from germline, CDR1 is FNHDT and CDR2 is SITEND (reference sequence). The CDR3 sequence is CASSPLTGGERLFF. The CDR3 bases that were read are TGTGCCAGCAGTCCCCTGACGGGGGGCGAAAGATTATTT.

A few counts support this clone. Gene names and germline match the mouse. The DNA ends 1 residue before the CDR3 does, and the rest of the CDR3 is filled in from the germline J gene. This chain uses TRBV26 with TRBJ1-3; D gene ambiguous. V dropped 4 bases and J dropped 0 bases, with 7 bases sitting between them. Germline loops: CDR1 KGHPV, CDR2 FQNQEV (reference sequence). This CDR3 contains 14 residues. CDR3 residues: CASSPQASGNTLYF. The CDR3 DNA, read in part, is TGTGCCAGCAGTCCGCAGGCTTCTGGAAATACGCTCTAT.

This clone was seen a few times. Gene and germline names: mouse. The observed sequence ends 1 residue before the CDR3 terminus, with the missing tail filled in from the germline J gene. The gene calls are TRBV26 and TRBJ1-1; TRBD1 is a possible D gene (6 bases). V gave up 3 bases and J gave up 10 bases, with 12 bases separating them. CDR1 KGHPV and CDR2 FQNQEV come from the germline V gene (reference sequence). The CDR3 is made up of 12 amino acids. The DNA read from the CDR3 is TGTGCCAGCAGTCTTTACAGGGAAGGAGTCTTC. Encoded protein: CASSLYREGVF. The whole CDR3 sequence is CASSLYREGVFF. The whole variable domain, remainder taken from reference TRBV26 and TRBJ1-1, is NSKVIQTPRYLVKGQGQKAKMRCIPEKGHPVVFWYQQNKNNEFKFLINFQNQEVLQQIDMTEKRFSAECPSNSPCSLEIQSSEAGDSALYLCASSLYREGVFFGKGTRLTVV.

Comment on this clone: The listed genes are named as in mouse. Coverage ceases 1 residue before the CDR3 finishes, and the germline J gene fills in the end. The rearrangement joins TRBV13-1 to TRBJ1-6; D not resolved. TRBJ1-6 is assigned to the ORF class and has an uncertain function. CDR3 length equals 13 residues. The germline CDR1 and CDR2 sequences are NSHNY and SYGAGN. V was clipped by 0 bases and J by 5 bases, with 3 bases between them. CDR3 DNA, as far as it was read: TGTGCCAGCAGTGATGCACATAATTCGCCCCTCTAC. It translates to CASSDAHNSPLY. The whole CDR3 reads CASSDAHNSPLYF.

With regard to this clone: Gene names and germline refer to mouse. The CDR3 goes on 1 residue after the read ends, and that part is filled in from the germline J gene. This rearrangement joins TRBV3 to TRBJ2-2, with D perhaps matching TRBD1 (5 bases). V lost 4 bases and J lost 0, with 6 bases in between. In germline, CDR1 is SNHLY, CDR2 FYNGKV (reference sequence). CDR3 length: 14 amino acids. The sequenced part of the CDR3 DNA is TGTGCCAGCAGCTCGACAGCAAACACCGGGCAGCTCTAC. Protein sequence: CASSSTANTGQLY. The entire CDR3 is CASSSTANTGQLYF.

This clone was seen only a few times. Gene labels here are mouse ones. The CDR3 loop reads CASRTTNTGQLYF. Incomplete CDR3 DNA: TGTGCCAGCAGGACAACAAACACCGGGCAGCTCTAC. The chain couples TRBV26 to TRBJ2-2; D not certain. The read comes to an end 1 residue before the CDR3 does, leaving the germline J gene to fill in the end. Trimming stripped 6 bases from V and 0 bases from J, with 5 bases between. The CDR3 consists of 13 residues. CDR1 is KGHPV, CDR2 FQNQEV, per germline (reference sequence).

As for this clone: Mouse names are used for the genes. The read gets to within 1 residue of the CDR3 end, and the germline J gene fills in the rest. This chain connects TRBV3 to TRBJ2-5; D is undetermined. This CDR3 spans 13 amino acids. The V gene's germline CDR1 is SNHLY and CDR2 FYNGKV (reference sequence). V was pared by 5 bases and J by 0 bases, with 6 bases between. The CDR3 spells CASSRLNQDTQYF. The CDR3 bases that were read are TGTGCCAGCAGCCGGCTTAACCAAGACACCCAGTAC.

This clone has a handful of counts. Mouse gene names and germline throughout. The sequence runs out 1 residue before the end of the CDR3; the remainder is reconstructed from the germline J gene. The chain links TRBV12-1 to TRBJ2-4; TRBD2 matches 11 bases. This CDR3 has 16 residues. CDR1 and CDR2 (germline): SGHSN, HYEKVE. With 3 bases clipped from V and 0 bases from J, the junction kept 4 bases outside the gene matches. The covered CDR3 bases are TGTGCCAGCTCTTCGGGACTGGGGGCTAGTCAAAACACCTTGTAC. Translated: CASSSGLGASQNTLY. The whole CDR3 reads CASSSGLGASQNTLYF.

This clone was counted a few times. Gene names follow the mouse nomenclature. The read comes to an end 1 residue before the CDR3 does, leaving the germline J gene to fill in the end. J is TRBJ1-5 and V is TRBV13-1; the D gene is possibly TRBD1 (5 bases). V lost 5 bases and J 0 bases, leaving 9 bases between the germline ends. CDR1 NSHNY and CDR2 SYGAGN come from the germline V gene. CDR3 length: 14 residues. The CDR3 region is CASRTVYNNQAPLF. Incomplete CDR3 DNA: TGTGCCAGCAGGACAGTCTATAACAACCAGGCTCCGCTT.

This clone occurred a few times. The genes are named according to mouse. The read falls 1 residue short of the CDR3 end, and the missing part is taken from the germline J gene. The chain joins TRBV13-2 to TRBJ2-1; TRBD2 aligns across 11 bases. Germline CDR1 and CDR2: NNHNN and SYGAGS (reference sequence). The CDR3 is 16 residues long. After removal of 0 bases from V and 7 bases from J, the junction contained 6 bases not matched to a gene. CDR3 DNA, as far as it was read: TGTGCCAGCGGTGATGCACTGGGGGGGCGCGGAGCTGAGCAGTTC. Its translation is CASGDALGGRGAEQF. The CDR3 in its entirety is CASGDALGGRGAEQFF.

Turning to this clone: Here the gene names and germline are mouse. Read data end 1 residue before the CDR3 end; the end is taken from the germline J gene. The chain carries TRBV26 and TRBJ1-3; maybe TRBD1 (5 bases). V lost 2 bases to trimming and J lost 1 base, with 6 bases between them. Germline CDR1 reads KGHPV; CDR2 reads FQNQEV (reference sequence). The CDR3 has 14 amino acids. The CDR3 reads CASSLGGSGNTLYF. The sequenced CDR3 bases are TGTGCCAGCAGTCTGGGGGGATCTGGAAATACGCTCTAT.

Notes on this clone: Here the gene names and germline are mouse. Read data end 1 residue before the CDR3 end; the end is taken from the germline J gene. This chain joins TRBV26 and TRBJ1-3; no definite D call. Germline V gene data show CDR1 as KGHPV and CDR2 as FQNQEV (reference sequence). The CDR3 contains 13 residues. V was trimmed by 4 bases and J by 0 bases, leaving 4 bases between them. The CDR3 sequence: CASSQTSGNTLYF. The sequenced CDR3 bases are TGTGCCAGCAGTCAGACTTCTGGAAATACGCTCTAT. The entire variable domain, with the rest obtained from reference TRBV26 and TRBJ1-3, is as follows: NSKVIQTPRYLVKGQGQKAKMRCIPEKGHPVVFWYQQNKNNEFKFLINFQNQEVLQQIDMTEKRFSAECPSNSPCSLEIQSSEAGDSALYLCASSQTSGNTLYFGEGSRLIVV.

On this clone itself: Gene names refer to mouse genes. The read ends 1 residue before the CDR3 terminus; that terminus is restored from the germline J gene. The V call is TRBV12-1, the J call TRBJ2-1; 8 nucleotides agree with TRBD2. Germline V gives CDR1 SGHSN, CDR2 HYEKVE. J was trimmed by 3 bases and V by 0 bases; bases with no gene match: 3. The CDR3 covers 15 residues. The CDR3 region is CASSLEWGGYAEQFF. The CDR3 DNA, read in part, is TGTGCCAGCTCTCTCGAGTGGGGGGGCTATGCTGAGCAGTTC.

This clone qualifies as medium-sized. Mouse names are used for the genes. The read is 1 residue too short to cover the CDR3 end, so that end is filled in from the germline J gene. V and J are TRBV1 and TRBJ1-3; D is ambiguous. Germline CDR1 and CDR2: NSQYPW and LRSPGD (reference sequence). The CDR3 totals 14 residues. Deletions cut 3 bases from V and 0 bases from J, with 6 bases between. The sequenced part of the CDR3 DNA is TGCACCTGCAGTGCGACAAATTCTGGAAATACGCTCTAT. Protein sequence: CTCSATNSGNTLY. The entire CDR3 protein is CTCSATNSGNTLYF.

This clone was found a few times. Gene names are mouse gene names. The read ends 1 residue before the CDR3 terminus; that terminus is restored from the germline J gene. This rearrangement joins TRBV16 to TRBJ2-7; no clear D gene. Germline-derived CDR1 and CDR2 are SGHSA and FRNQAP. Trimming cost V 1 base and J 7 bases, with 5 bases left between them. This CDR3 has 11 amino acids. The DNA read from the CDR3 is TGTGCAAGCAGCTTAGGCAGGGAACAGTAC. As protein: CASSLGREQY. The full CDR3 protein reads CASSLGREQYF.

Concerning this clone: Mouse germline and gene names are used. The read gets to within 1 residue of the CDR3 end, and the germline J gene fills in the rest. This chain uses TRBV12-1 with TRBJ2-4; D tentatively fits TRBD1 or TRBD2 (6 bases each). The CDR3 length is 15 residues. Germline CDR1 SGHSN, CDR2 HYEKVE. Trimming took 4 bases from V and 0 from J, leaving 13 bases between them. The CDR3 region is CASSRGGSSQNTLYF. CDR3 DNA (partial): TGTGCCAGCTCCCGTGGGGGCTCTAGTCAAAACACCTTGTAC.

As to this clone: Gene labels here are mouse ones. The observed sequence ends 1 residue before the CDR3 terminus, with the missing tail filled in from the germline J gene. The J gene is TRBJ2-7, the V gene TRBV15; TRBD2 matches 9 bases. The J segment lost 2 bases and the V segment lost 4 bases, leaving 3 bases of the junction unmatched. The CDR3 covers 14 residues. CDR1 and CDR2 (germline): SGHND, FRSKSL. The CDR3 sequence: CASSSWGGPYEQYF. The sequenced part of the CDR3 DNA is TGTGCCAGCAGTTCCTGGGGGGGTCCCTATGAACAGTAC.

A word on this clone: Gene names are mouse gene names. The read falls 1 residue short of the CDR3 end, and the missing part is taken from the germline J gene. The V and J genes are TRBV13-2 and TRBJ2-5, with 10 bases matching TRBD2. CDR1 is NNHNN and CDR2 is SYGAGS in the germline V gene (reference sequence). V lost 3 bases to trimming and J lost 5 bases; unmatched junction nucleotides: 6. The CDR3 contains 15 residues. CDR3 sequence reads: CASGGDWGVGDTQYF. CDR3 bases read: TGTGCCAGCGGTGGCGACTGGGGGGTGGGAGACACCCAGTAC.

Comment on this clone: Genes and germline come from the mouse. The read falls 1 residue short of the CDR3 end, and the missing part is taken from the germline J gene. V is TRBV3 and J is TRBJ1-4; D unclear. V shed 1 base and J shed 0 bases, with 3 bases lying between them. This CDR3 is built from 14 residues. Germline CDR1 reads SNHLY; CDR2 reads FYNGKV (reference sequence). The CDR3 here is CASSLGVSNERLFF. CDR3 DNA (partial): TGTGCCAGCAGCTTAGGGGTTTCCAACGAAAGATTATTT.

Details on this clone: Genes and germline are mouse. The read terminates 1 residue ahead of where the CDR3 ends, so the germline J gene completes it. The chain has TRBV29 and TRBJ1-1; maybe TRBD1 (6 bases). This CDR3 region has 13 residues. Germline V gives CDR1 MSHET, CDR2 SYDVDS. V was pared by 5 bases and J by 4 bases, with 11 bases between. CDR3 protein: CASSAGEGTEVFF. CDR3 DNA, as far as it was read: TGTGCTAGCAGTGCAGGGGAGGGCACAGAAGTCTTC.

To note about this clone: Mouse names are used for the genes. The CDR3 end is not reached by the read, which stops 1 residue before it; the germline J gene fills it in. V and J are TRBV20 and TRBJ2-4; D unresolved. The CDR3 runs to 12 residues. The V and J ends lost 5 bases and 0 bases respectively, with 6 bases between them. The germline gives CDR1 GFQATS, CDR2 STVNSAI. The CDR3 loop is CGAYKSQNTLYF. The covered CDR3 bases are TGTGGTGCTTACAAAAGTCAAAACACCTTGTAC.

This clone rates as large (0.1 to 1%). Gene names denote mouse genes. The read halts 1 residue ahead of the CDR3 end, with the missing end drawn from the germline J gene. The rearrangement links TRBV31 to TRBJ2-1; tentative D call: TRBD2 (5 bases). V was cut by 0 bases and J by 0 bases, with 6 bases left in between. The CDR3 consists of 14 residues. The germline V gene has CDR1 GKSSPN and CDR2 SITVG. CDR3 residues: CAWSLWVNYAEQFF. The CDR3 bases that were read are TGTGCCTGGAGTCTCTGGGTTAACTATGCTGAGCAGTTC.

This clone counts as medium-sized (0.01 to 0.1%). Gene names are mouse gene names. The read terminates 1 residue before the CDR3 end, so the remaining end is supplied by the germline J gene. The chain employs TRBV29 and TRBJ1-2, with 7 bases aligning to TRBD1. The CDR3 runs 15 residues. From germline, CDR1 is MSHET and CDR2 SYDVDS. J lost 5 bases, V lost 4 bases, and 10 bases had no gene match. The DNA read from the CDR3 is TGTGCTAGCAGTTCCTCTCCACAGGGGTGGTCCGACTACACC. This encodes CASSSSPQGWSDYT. The entire CDR3 sequence reads CASSSSPQGWSDYTF. Using reference TRBV29 and TRBJ1-2 for the parts outside the CDR3, the full variable domain is DMKVTQMPRYLIKRMGENVLLECGQDMSHETMYWYRQDPGLGLQLIYISYDVDSNSEGDIPKGYRVSRKKREHFSLILDSAKTNQTSVYFCASSSSPQGWSDYTFGSGTRLLVI.

Details on this clone: The genes and germline here are from mouse. The read ends 1 residue early relative to the CDR3; the germline J gene fills the gap. V and J are TRBV26 and TRBJ2-7; TRBD2 matches 10 bases. The CDR3 is 14 residues long. Germline lookup yields CDR1 KGHPV and CDR2 FQNQEV (reference sequence). V lost 3 bases and J lost 4; bases outside the gene matches: 3. CDR3 DNA, as far as it was read: TGTGCCAGCAGTCTCTTGGACTGGGGGTATGAACAGTAC. Its translation is CASSLLDWGYEQY. The entire CDR3 sequence reads CASSLLDWGYEQYF. The full variable domain, completed using reference TRBV26 and TRBJ2-7, is NSKVIQTPRYLVKGQGQKAKMRCIPEKGHPVVFWYQQNKNNEFKFLINFQNQEVLQQIDMTEKRFSAECPSNSPCSLEIQSSEAGDSALYLCASSLLDWGYEQYFGPGTRLTVL.

By share, this clone counts as medium-sized. Gene labels here are mouse ones. Read sequence stops 1 residue before the CDR3 end, and the germline J gene provides the missing end. This rearrangement joins TRBV16 to TRBJ1-1; no firm D call. The CDR3 has 12 amino acids. Germline CDR1 reads SGHSA; CDR2 reads FRNQAP. Trimming pared 3 bases from V and 2 bases from J, leaving 4 bases between. CDR3 bases read: TGTGCAAGCAGCTTCCCTAACACAGAAGTCTTC. Translating gives CASSFPNTEVF. The CDR3 reads in full as CASSFPNTEVFF.

This clone has more than one count but fewer than ten. Gene names and germline refer to mouse. Read data end 1 residue before the CDR3 end; the end is taken from the germline J gene. The genes are TRBV26 and TRBJ2-5; 11 bases align to TRBD2. The germline CDR1 and CDR2 sequences are KGHPV and FQNQEV (reference sequence). The CDR3 covers 15 residues. V was pared by 6 bases and J by 5 bases, with 7 bases of the junction left unmatched. The CDR3 sequence is CASSRTGGSRDTQYF. CDR3 DNA (partial): TGTGCCAGCAGCCGGACTGGGGGGAGTAGAGACACCCAGTAC.

This clone is deemed medium-sized. Gene and germline names: mouse. The read terminates 1 residue before the CDR3 end, so the remaining end is supplied by the germline J gene. The V call is TRBV19, the J call TRBJ2-5; TRBD1 matches at 10 bases. In germline, CDR1 is FNHDT, CDR2 SITEND (reference sequence). The CDR3 loop spans 14 amino acids. V dropped 5 bases and J dropped 2; count of bases not matched to a gene: 2. The sequenced CDR3 bases are TGTGCCAGCAGGGACAGGGGGTTCCAAGACACCCAGTAC. This sequence encodes CASRDRGFQDTQY. The whole CDR3 protein reads CASRDRGFQDTQYF. The variable domain in full, with the rest retrieved from reference TRBV19 and TRBJ2-5, is GGIITQTPKFLIGQEGQKLTLKCQQNFNHDTMYWYRQDSGKGLRLIYYSITENDLQKGDLSEGYDASREKKSSFSLTVTSAQKNEMAVFLCASRDRGFQDTQYFGPGTRLLVL.